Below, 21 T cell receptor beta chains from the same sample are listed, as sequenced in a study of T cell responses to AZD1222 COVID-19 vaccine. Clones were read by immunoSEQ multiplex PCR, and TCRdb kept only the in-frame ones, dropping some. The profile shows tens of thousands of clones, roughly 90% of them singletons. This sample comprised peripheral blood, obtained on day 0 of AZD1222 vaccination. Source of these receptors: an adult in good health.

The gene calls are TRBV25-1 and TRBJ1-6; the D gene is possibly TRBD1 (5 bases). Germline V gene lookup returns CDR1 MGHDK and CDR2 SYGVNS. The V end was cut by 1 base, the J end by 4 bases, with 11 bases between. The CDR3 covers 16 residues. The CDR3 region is CASSESKGVYNSPLHF. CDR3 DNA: TGTGCCAGCAGTGAATCGAAAGGGGTATATAATTCACCCCTCCACTTT.

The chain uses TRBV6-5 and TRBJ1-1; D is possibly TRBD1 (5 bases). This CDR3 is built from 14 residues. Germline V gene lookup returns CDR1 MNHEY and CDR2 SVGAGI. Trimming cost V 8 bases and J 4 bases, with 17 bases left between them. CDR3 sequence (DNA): TGTGCCAGCGGGAGGGGCCCCTTTGGCACTGAAGCTTTCTTT. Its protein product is CASGRGPFGTEAFF.

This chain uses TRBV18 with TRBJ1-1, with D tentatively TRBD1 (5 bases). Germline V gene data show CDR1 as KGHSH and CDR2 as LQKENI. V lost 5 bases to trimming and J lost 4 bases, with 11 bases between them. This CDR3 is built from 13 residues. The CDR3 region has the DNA TGTGCCAGCTCAGAGATTGGGGGCACTGAAGCTTTCTTT. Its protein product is CASSEIGGTEAFF.

The CDR3 loop reads CASSQRGADTQYF. The CDR3 coding sequence is TGTGCCAGCAGCCAACGGGGAGCGGATACGCAGTATTTT. The chain couples TRBV14 to TRBJ2-3, with a possible D match to TRBD2 (5 bases). The CDR3 contains 13 residues. CDR1 is SGHDN, CDR2 FVKESK, per germline. Trimming stripped 2 bases from V and 6 bases from J, with 9 bases between.

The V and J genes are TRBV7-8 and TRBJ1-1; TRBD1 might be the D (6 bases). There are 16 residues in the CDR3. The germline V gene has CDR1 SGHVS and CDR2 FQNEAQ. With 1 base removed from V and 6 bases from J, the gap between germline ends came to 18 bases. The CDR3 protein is CASSLEAGASMAEAFF. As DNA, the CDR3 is TGTGCCAGCAGCTTAGAGGCGGGGGCTAGTATGGCTGAAGCTTTCTTT. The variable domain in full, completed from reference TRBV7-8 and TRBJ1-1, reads GAGVSQSPRYKVAKRGQDVALRCDPISGHVSLFWYQQALGQGPEFLTYFQNEAQLDKSGLPSDRFFAERPEGSVSTLKIQRTQQEDSAVYLCASSLEAGASMAEAFFGQGTRLTVV.

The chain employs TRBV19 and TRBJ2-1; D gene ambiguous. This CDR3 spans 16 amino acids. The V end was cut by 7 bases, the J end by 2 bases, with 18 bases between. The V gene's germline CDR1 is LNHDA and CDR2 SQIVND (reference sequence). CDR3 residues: CASNHPPSTTYNEQFF. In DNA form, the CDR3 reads TGTGCCAGTAACCATCCACCTAGTACCACCTACAATGAGCAGTTCTTC.

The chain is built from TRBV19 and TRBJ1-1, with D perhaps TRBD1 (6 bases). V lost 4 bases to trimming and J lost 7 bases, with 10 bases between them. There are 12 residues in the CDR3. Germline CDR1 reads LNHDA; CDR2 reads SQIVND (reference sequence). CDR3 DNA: TGTGCCAGTAGTACCGGACAGAATGAAGCTTTCTTT. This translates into CASSTGQNEAFF.

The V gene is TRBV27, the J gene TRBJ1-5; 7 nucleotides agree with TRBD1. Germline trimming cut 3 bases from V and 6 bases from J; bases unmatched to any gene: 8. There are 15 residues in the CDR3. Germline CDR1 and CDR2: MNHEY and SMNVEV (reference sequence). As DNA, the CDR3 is TGTGCCAGCAGTTTCGGGGGGACAGAAGGTCAGCCCCAGCATTTT. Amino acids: CASSFGGTEGQPQHF.

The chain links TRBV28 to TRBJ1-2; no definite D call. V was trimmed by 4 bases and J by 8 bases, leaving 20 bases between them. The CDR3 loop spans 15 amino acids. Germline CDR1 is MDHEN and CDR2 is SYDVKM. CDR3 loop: CASSSSVSRTEGYTF. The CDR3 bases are TGTGCCAGCAGTTCTAGCGTGTCCCGTACGGAGGGCTACACCTTC.

The CDR3 reads CASEADEQYF. The CDR3 nucleotides read TGTGCCAGCGAGGCGGACGAGCAGTACTTC. This chain connects TRBV2 to TRBJ2-7; no clear D. CDR1 is SNHLY, CDR2 FYNNEI, per germline. Between the trimmed V and J ends, which lost 8 bases and 5 bases, there was a span of 7 bases. The CDR3 is 10 residues long.

The DNA for the CDR3 is TGCAGCGTACCTGACAGGGTGGGCTACACCTTC. It translates to CSVPDRVGYTF. The chain uses TRBV29-1 and TRBJ1-2; 7 bases match TRBD1. CDR3 length equals 11 residues. With 6 bases clipped from V and 8 bases from J, the junction kept 6 bases outside the gene matches. Germline V gene lookup returns CDR1 SQVTM and CDR2 ANQGSEA.

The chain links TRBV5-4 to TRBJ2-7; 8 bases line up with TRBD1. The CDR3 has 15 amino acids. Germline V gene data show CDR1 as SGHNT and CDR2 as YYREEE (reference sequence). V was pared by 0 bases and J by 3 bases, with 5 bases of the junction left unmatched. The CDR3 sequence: CASSLDPTGVYEQYF. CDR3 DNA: TGTGCCAGCAGCTTGGACCCGACAGGGGTCTACGAGCAGTACTTC.

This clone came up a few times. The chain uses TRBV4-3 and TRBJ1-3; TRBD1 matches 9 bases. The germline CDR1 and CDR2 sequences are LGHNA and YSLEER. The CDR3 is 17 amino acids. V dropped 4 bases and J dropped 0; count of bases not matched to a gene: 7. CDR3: CASSRNRGLNSGNTIYF. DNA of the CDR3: TGCGCCAGCAGCCGAAACAGGGGGCTCAACTCTGGAAACACCATATATTTT.

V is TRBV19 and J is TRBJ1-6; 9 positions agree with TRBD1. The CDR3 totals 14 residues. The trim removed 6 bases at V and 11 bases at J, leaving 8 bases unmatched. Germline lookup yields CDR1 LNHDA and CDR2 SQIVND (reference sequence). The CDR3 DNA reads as TGTGCCAGTAGCCCGACAGGGGGAGAAACACCCCTCCACTTT. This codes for CASSPTGGETPLHF.

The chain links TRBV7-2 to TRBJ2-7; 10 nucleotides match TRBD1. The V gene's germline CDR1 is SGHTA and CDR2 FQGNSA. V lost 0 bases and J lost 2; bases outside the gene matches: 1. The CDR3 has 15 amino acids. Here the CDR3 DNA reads TGTGCCAGCAGCTTAGCAGGGACAGGGGCCTACGAGCAGTACTTC. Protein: CASSLAGTGAYEQYF.

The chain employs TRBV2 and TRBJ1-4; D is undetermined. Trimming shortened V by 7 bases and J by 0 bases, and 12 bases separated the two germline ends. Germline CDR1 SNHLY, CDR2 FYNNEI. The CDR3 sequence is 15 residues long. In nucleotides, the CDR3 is TGTGCCAGCACGTTGGAGTCCTCAACTAATGAAAAACTGTTTTTT. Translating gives CASTLESSTNEKLFF. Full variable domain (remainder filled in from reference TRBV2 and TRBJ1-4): EPEVTQTPSHQVTQMGQEVILRCVPISNHLYFYWYRQILGQKVEFLVSFYNNEISEKSEIFDDQFSVERPDGSNFTLKIRSTKLEDSAMYFCASTLESSTNEKLFFGSGTQLSVL.

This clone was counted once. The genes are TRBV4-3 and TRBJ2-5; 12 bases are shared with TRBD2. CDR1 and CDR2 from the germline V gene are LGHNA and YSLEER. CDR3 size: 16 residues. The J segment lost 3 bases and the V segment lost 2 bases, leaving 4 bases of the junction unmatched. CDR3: CASSQFLAGGEETQYF. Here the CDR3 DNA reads TGCGCCAGCAGCCAATTTCTAGCGGGGGGGGAAGAGACCCAGTACTTC.

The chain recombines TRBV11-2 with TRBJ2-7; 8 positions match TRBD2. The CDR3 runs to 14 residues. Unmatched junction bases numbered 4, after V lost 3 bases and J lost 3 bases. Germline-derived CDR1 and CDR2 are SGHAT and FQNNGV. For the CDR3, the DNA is TGTGCCAGCAGCTTCCCCGGGACTAGCTACGAGCAGTACTTC. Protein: CASSFPGTSYEQYF.

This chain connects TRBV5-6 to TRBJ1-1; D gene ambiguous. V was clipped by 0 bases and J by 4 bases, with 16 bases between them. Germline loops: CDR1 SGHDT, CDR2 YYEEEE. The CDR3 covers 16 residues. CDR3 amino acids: CASSLAGGWVSTEAFF. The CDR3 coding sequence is TGTGCCAGCAGCTTGGCCGGAGGGTGGGTGAGCACTGAAGCTTTCTTT.

The CDR3 reads CASGRTAPSYEQYF. The CDR3 DNA sequence: TGTGCCAGCGGACGGACAGCGCCTTCCTACGAGCAGTACTTC. The chain couples TRBV28 to TRBJ2-7, with D possibly matching TRBD1 (6 bases). CDR3 length: 14 amino acids. The germline V gene has CDR1 MDHEN and CDR2 SYDVKM. Trimming took 8 bases from V and 1 from J, leaving 15 bases between them.

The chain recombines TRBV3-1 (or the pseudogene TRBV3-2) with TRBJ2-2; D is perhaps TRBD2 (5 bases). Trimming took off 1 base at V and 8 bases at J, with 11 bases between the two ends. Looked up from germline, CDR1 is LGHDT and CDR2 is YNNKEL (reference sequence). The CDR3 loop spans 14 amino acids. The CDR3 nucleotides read TGTGCCAGCAGCCAAGCGGCTGAGCGGGGGGAGCTGTTTTTT. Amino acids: CASSQAAERGELFF.